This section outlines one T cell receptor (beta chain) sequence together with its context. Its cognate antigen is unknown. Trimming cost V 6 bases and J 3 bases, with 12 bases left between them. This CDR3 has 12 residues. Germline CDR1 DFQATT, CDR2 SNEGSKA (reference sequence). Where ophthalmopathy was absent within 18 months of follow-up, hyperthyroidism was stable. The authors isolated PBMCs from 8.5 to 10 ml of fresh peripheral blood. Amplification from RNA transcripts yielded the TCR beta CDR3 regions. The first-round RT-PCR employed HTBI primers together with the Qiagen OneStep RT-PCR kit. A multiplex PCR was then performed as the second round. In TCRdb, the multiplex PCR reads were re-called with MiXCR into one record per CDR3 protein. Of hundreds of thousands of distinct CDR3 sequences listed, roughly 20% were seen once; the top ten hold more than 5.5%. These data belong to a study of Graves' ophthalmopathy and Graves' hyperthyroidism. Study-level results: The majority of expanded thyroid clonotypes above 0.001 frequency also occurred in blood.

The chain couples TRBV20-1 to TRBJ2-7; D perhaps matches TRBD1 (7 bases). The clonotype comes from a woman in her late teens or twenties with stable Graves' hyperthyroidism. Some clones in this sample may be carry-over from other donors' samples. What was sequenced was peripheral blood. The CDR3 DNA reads TGCAGTGCGGGGGGACAGAACTACGAGCAGTACTTC. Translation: CSAGGQNYEQYF.